The 18 T cell receptor beta chains reported below all come from one sample, sequenced in a study of long-term antiretroviral therapy in people with HIV. Survey level was the resolution at which the v3.0 immunoSEQ assay ran. Sequencing used immunoSEQ multiplex PCR; TCRdb keeps in-frame clones, though not all of them. This table has roughly 35,000 clones, about 94% appearing once. The source material was unsorted PBMCs, sampled 5 to 5.5 years after starting antiretroviral therapy. All receptors come from a woman between 45 and 60 years old with HIV.

This clone was counted once. The CDR3: CASSEGGRLTDTQYF. Here the CDR3 DNA reads TGTGCCAGCAGTGAAGGGGGACGGCTCACAGATACGCAGTATTTT. The chain links TRBV6-1 to TRBJ2-3; D tentatively reads TRBD1 or TRBD2 (5 bases each). V lost 1 base and J lost 2, with 10 bases in between. Germline CDR1 and CDR2: MNHNS and SASEGT. The CDR3 sequence is 15 residues long.

This chain joins TRBV7-6 and TRBJ2-7; TRBD2 aligns across 12 bases. The germline V gene has CDR1 SGHVS and CDR2 FNYEAQ. Losses at the gene ends were 3 bases for V and 2 bases for J; bases not matched to a gene: 11. This CDR3 has 18 residues. DNA of the CDR3: TGTGCCAGCAGCTTTCTACCTAGCGGGGGGGCTCAAGCCTACGAGCAGTACTTC. Amino acids: CASSFLPSGGAQAYEQYF.

V is TRBV10-3 and J is TRBJ2-7, with a tentative D call TRBD1 (7 bases). Germline V gives CDR1 ENHRY, CDR2 SYGVKD. V gave up 3 bases and J gave up 7 bases, with 13 bases separating them. The CDR3 extends over 13 amino acids. CDR3 protein: CAISDRGAGEQYF. The CDR3 DNA reads TGTGCCATCAGTGACAGGGGGGCGGGTGAGCAGTACTTC.

The V and J genes are TRBV7-2 and TRBJ1-1, with D perhaps matching TRBD1 (6 bases). Trimming stripped 5 bases from V and 8 bases from J, with 15 bases between. The CDR3 runs to 13 residues. Germline CDR1 SGHTA, CDR2 FQGNSA. CDR3 bases: TGTGCCAGCAGCGCAGACAGGAGGGGAGAAGCTTTCTTT. Translated: CASSADRRGEAFF.

The chain joins TRBV7-2 to TRBJ1-6; D not resolved. V was clipped by 3 bases and J by 7 bases, with 10 bases between them. The CDR3 loop spans 14 amino acids. Germline CDR1 reads SGHTA; CDR2 reads FQGNSA. CDR3 region: CASSFGSQNSPLHF. The CDR3 nucleotides are TGTGCCAGCAGCTTTGGGTCTCAAAATTCACCCCTCCACTTT.

J is TRBJ1-1 and V is TRBV5-1; 7 nucleotides align to TRBD1. Germline lookup yields CDR1 SGHRS and CDR2 YFSETQ. With 4 bases clipped from V and 1 base from J, the junction kept 7 bases outside the gene matches. The CDR3 consists of 15 residues. In DNA form, the CDR3 reads TGCGCCAGCAGCAGGATGGGACAGAAGAACACTGAAGCTTTCTTT. Protein product: CASSRMGQKNTEAFF.

The chain joins TRBV11-2 to TRBJ1-5, with D possibly TRBD1 on 5 matching bases. This CDR3 has 17 residues. CDR1 and CDR2 (germline): SGHAT, FQNNGV. Trimming took off 6 bases at V and 0 bases at J, with 18 bases between the two ends. The CDR3 here is CASSPQGGKYSNQPQHF. DNA of the CDR3: TGTGCCAGCAGTCCCCAGGGCGGAAAATATAGCAATCAGCCCCAGCATTTT.

The V and J genes are TRBV6-6 and TRBJ2-2; 10 bases fit TRBD2. This CDR3 contains 14 residues. V was clipped by 0 bases and J by 8 bases; unmatched bases: 0. Looked up from germline, CDR1 is MNHNY and CDR2 is SVGAGI (reference sequence). CDR3 in amino acids: CASSYSGLAGELFF. CDR3 nucleotide sequence: TGTGCCAGCAGTTACTCGGGACTAGCGGGGGAGCTGTTTTTT.

The CDR3 sequence is CASSLVHRGGTYNEQFF. For the CDR3, the DNA is TGCGCCAGCAGCTTGGTCCACAGGGGCGGCACCTACAATGAGCAGTTCTTC. The rearrangement links TRBV5-1 to TRBJ2-1, with 7 bases identical to TRBD1. V was clipped by 0 bases and J by 2 bases; unmatched bases: 8. The germline V gene has CDR1 SGHRS and CDR2 YFSETQ. The CDR3 has 17 residues.

This chain uses TRBV7-2 with TRBJ2-3; TRBD2 matches 9 bases. The germline V gene encodes CDR1 SGHTA and CDR2 FQGNSA. With V trimmed by 5 bases and J by 4 bases, 13 bases remained unmatched. This CDR3 is built from 17 residues. In DNA form, the CDR3 reads TGTGCCAGCAGCCCCACGGGTAGAGCGGGGGGTTCAGATACGCAGTATTTT. It codes for CASSPTGRAGGSDTQYF.

The chain joins TRBV2 to TRBJ2-2; D ambiguous. V dropped 1 base and J dropped 4 bases, with 7 bases sitting between them. This CDR3 contains 14 residues. Germline values: CDR1 SNHLY, CDR2 FYNNEI. CDR3 sequence reads: CASSEVGSTGELFF. The CDR3 DNA sequence: TGTGCCAGCAGTGAAGTAGGTTCCACCGGGGAGCTGTTTTTT. The variable domain in full, with the rest retrieved from reference TRBV2 and TRBJ2-2, is EPEVTQTPSHQVTQMGQEVILRCVPISNHLYFYWYRQILGQKVEFLVSFYNNEISEKSEIFDDQFSVERPDGSNFTLKIRSTKLEDSAMYFCASSEVGSTGELFFGEGSRLTVL.

The chain has TRBV6-6 and TRBJ2-7, with 9 bases lining up with TRBD1. Per the germline V gene, CDR1 is MNHNY and CDR2 is SVGAGI (reference sequence). The CDR3 sequence is 16 residues long. The V gene end was trimmed by 0 bases and the J gene end by 5 bases; junction bases not matched to a gene: 8. This chain's CDR3 is CASSYSPTGTGHEQYF. DNA for the CDR3: TGTGCCAGCAGTTACTCACCAACCGGGACAGGGCACGAGCAGTACTTC.

This chain connects TRBV7-3 to TRBJ2-2; 10 bases match TRBD2. Germline values: CDR1 SGHTA, CDR2 FQGTGA. There are 17 residues in the CDR3. The V segment lost 1 base and the J segment 7 bases; nucleotides outside the gene matches: 9. The chain's CDR3 is CASSLIPAGGPDGELFF. The DNA of the CDR3 is TGTGCCAGCAGCTTAATTCCAGCGGGGGGGCCGGACGGGGAGCTGTTTTTT.

In its sample, this clone was seen a few times. The rearrangement uses TRBV7-6 and TRBJ1-2; 8 bases fit TRBD1. CDR3 size: 14 residues. V gave up 3 bases and J gave up 4 bases; unmatched junction bases: 4. Germline V CDR1 and CDR2: SGHVS, FNYEAQ. The CDR3 nucleotides read TGTGCCAGCAGCTTGGGGACAGGTCCCTATGGCTACACCTTC. This codes for CASSLGTGPYGYTF.

J is TRBJ1-2 and V is TRBV27; the D gene is possibly TRBD1 (6 bases). From germline, CDR1 is MNHEY and CDR2 SMNVEV (reference sequence). This CDR3 is 17 amino acids long. Deletions cut 3 bases from V and 2 bases from J, with 19 bases between. CDR3 protein: CASSFYRTGLTNYGYTF. The CDR3 DNA reads TGTGCCAGCAGTTTCTATCGTACAGGGCTAACCAACTATGGCTACACCTTC.

The chain has TRBV19 and TRBJ1-1; 12 bases are a match to TRBD1. Trimming cost V 3 bases and J 1 base; bases outside gene matches: 3. The CDR3 is 16 residues long. Germline-derived CDR1 and CDR2 are LNHDA and SQIVND (reference sequence). This CDR3 is CASSIRDRGQNTEAFF. The CDR3 region has the DNA TGTGCCAGTAGTATCCGGGACAGGGGGCAGAACACTGAAGCTTTCTTT.

J is TRBJ1-2 and V is TRBV16; maybe TRBD1 (5 bases). V lost 5 bases, J lost 8 bases, and 27 bases lay in between. Germline V gene sequence: CDR1 KGHSY, CDR2 FQNENV. The CDR3 loop spans 17 amino acids. CDR3 sequence (DNA): TGTGCCAGCAGCGAAAAGGGGAGTAGCGTTAGTCTCCGCGGCTACACCTTC. Protein sequence: CASSEKGSSVSLRGYTF.

This chain uses TRBV5-1 with TRBJ1-6, with TRBD1 matching 8 bases. The CDR3 contains 14 residues. Germline CDR1 is SGHRS and CDR2 is YFSETQ. The V gene end was trimmed by 7 bases and the J gene end by 5 bases; junction bases not matched to a gene: 5. CDR3 in DNA: TGCGCCAGCGGACAGGGCCGCGATAATTCACCCCTCCACTTT. Residues: CASGQGRDNSPLHF.